This paragraph covers one TCR beta chain sequence. The clone's antigen remains unknown. Per-base quality was not reported, and no clone a single base away is much larger than it. Patients were selected on the basis of adequate residual fresh-frozen tumor tissue and more than two years of available survival data. An isocitrate dehydrogenase mutation was not carried by any of the glioblastoma patients, although molecular status was otherwise variable. PBMC were collected before vaccination, two weeks after the third vaccination, and at tumor progression if tumor progression occurred. Genomic DNA was extracted with the Qiagen DNeasy Blood extraction Kit. This record comes from a study of glioma-infiltrating T cells after dendritic cell vaccination (dated by TCRdb to the mid-2010s). Describing the broader study: Of the 15 or so glioblastoma patients in the cohort, all drawn from Phase I and II dendritic cell vaccination trials, 9 were newly diagnosed and 6 had recurrent disease. In glioblastoma patients vaccinated with dendritic cells, deep sequencing of TCR beta CDR3 regions served to measure tumor-infiltrating lymphocyte content and to compare repertoires between tumor and blood. Between the early 2000s and the early 2010s, the patients were given dendritic cell vaccination pulsed with autologous tumor lysate. The vaccine consisted of monocyte-derived dendritic cells cultured about 7 days with IL-4 and GM-CSF, then pulsed overnight with autologous tumor lysate. Survival after dendritic cell vaccination was correlated with TCR sequencing metrics such as TIL content and the overlap between tumor and blood repertoires. Patients received three intradermal dendritic cell vaccine injections at biweekly intervals in the arm below the axilla.

The study at large found these results: The cohort was small and heterogeneous, only a few patients had full blood and tumor sets, and even fewer had initial-recurrent tumor pairs. TCR clonality showed no direct relationship with survival, which suggests that a diverse polyclonal response may matter. The three-group TCR overlap response model was described as speculative and requiring prospective validation. Higher estimated pretreatment TIL content predicted longer time to progression and overall survival after dendritic cell vaccination.

There are 16 amino acids in the CDR3, from cysteine to phenylalanine inclusive. Only the CDR3 part of the read is kept: 48 bases, read in frame from the first base. Deletion took 2 bases off V and 0 bases off J, with a span of 10 bases between the germline ends. The germline V gene sets CDR1 to SGHVS and CDR2 to FQNEAQ. The immunoSEQ assay amplified TCRB CDR3 regions from around 2.1 micrograms of genomic DNA, or from all available DNA when less than that amount was available. For multiplex PCR, 60 forward primers for TCR V beta segments and 13 reverse primers for J beta segments were used. To estimate reads per starting template, synthetic control templates were spiked into each sample at limiting dilution. Reads of 87 bp were generated by sequencing on the Illumina HiSeq System. From the authors' description of their analysis: PCR and sequencing errors were removed by a nearest neighbor algorithm that merged closely related sequences. TCR overlap was defined as the percentage of unique tumor TCR beta sequences that were also present in the same patient's peripheral blood. TCRdb took over this immuneACCESS table, retaining in-frame rearrangements with V and J assigned. Such tables are incomplete; in checked studies, under half of the missing clones stem from an unresolved V gene, and the remainder is unexplained. Clone size and V and J calls were adopted from that table, with D and trimming inferred from the DNA. Across this sample there are around 96,000 clones, with over 60% seen only once. The ten most abundant clones make up around 5.9% of the sample.

The receptor comes from a human donor with glioblastoma. Sequenced here: blood, sampled before dendritic cell vaccination. Here the chain combines TRBV7-8 and TRBJ2-2; TRBD1 is possibly the D segment (6 matching bases). The bases are TGTGCCAGCAGCTTAAGAGGACAGACGAACACCGGGGAGCTGTTTTTT. The translation is CASSLRGQTNTGELFF.